The 19 T cell receptor beta chains reported below all come from one sample, sequenced in a study of shared T cell receptors in the human thymus. The assay was immunoSEQ multiplex PCR, and TCRdb's table has in-frame clones only and misses some. Altogether about 380,000 clones are present, roughly 94% being singletons, with the ten largest covering approximately 0.018%. The sequencing sample was made of thymocytes. These receptors all stem from a human donor.

The chain combines TRBV7-9 with TRBJ1-2, with a tentative D call TRBD1 (5 bases). There are 17 residues in the CDR3. Trimming removed 6 bases at V and 0 bases at J, with 20 bases between. The V gene's germline CDR1 is SEHNR and CDR2 FQNEAQ (reference sequence). As DNA, the CDR3 is TGTGCCAGCAGTTTAAACAGGCTCAGAAAAGCTAACTATGGCTACACCTTC. Residues: CASSLNRLRKANYGYTF.

The V and J genes are TRBV29-1 and TRBJ2-1, with D perhaps assigned TRBD1 or TRBD2 (6 bases each). Germline lookup yields CDR1 SQVTM and CDR2 ANQGSEA. The CDR3 loop spans 15 amino acids. The CDR3 region has the DNA TGCAGGGCCGGGGGTGGTTTGGGGGACAACAATGAGCAGTTCTTC. Translating gives CRAGGGLGDNNEQFF.

The V gene is TRBV9, the J gene TRBJ2-7; D may be TRBD1 (6 bases). Germline lookup yields CDR1 SGDLS and CDR2 YYNGEE. This CDR3 is 15 amino acids long. V was clipped by 4 bases and J by 4 bases, with 18 bases between them. In DNA form, the CDR3 reads TGTGCCAGCAGCTCAGGTGCGTCCCAGGGGTACGAGCAGTACTTC. It encodes CASSSGASQGYEQYF.

The chain joins TRBV27 to TRBJ2-7, with D possibly being TRBD1 (5 bases). Trimming removed 3 bases from V and 3 bases from J, with 21 bases in between. This CDR3 region has 17 residues. Germline V lookup: CDR1 MNHEY, CDR2 SMNVEV (reference sequence). The CDR3 protein is CASSLVGGREQSYEQYF. CDR3 DNA sequence: TGTGCCAGCAGTTTGGTAGGTGGCAGGGAACAAAGCTACGAGCAGTACTTC.

The chain joins TRBV9 to TRBJ2-1, with a weak D call TRBD1 (5 bases). Trimming stripped 3 bases from V and 0 bases from J, with 13 bases between. CDR1 is SGDLS and CDR2 is YYNGEE in the germline V gene. The CDR3 has 16 residues. CDR3 sequence reads: CASSERRQSSYNEQFF. Written as DNA, the CDR3 is TGTGCCAGCAGCGAAAGAAGACAGAGCTCCTACAATGAGCAGTTCTTC.

The V gene is TRBV11-2, the J gene TRBJ2-3; 14 nucleotides align to TRBD2. Looked up from germline, CDR1 is SGHAT and CDR2 is FQNNGV. CDR3 size: 18 residues. Trimming removed 1 base from V and 1 base from J; junction bases left unmatched: 4. CDR3 nucleotides: TGTGCCAGCAGCTTAGCCCTGGGACTAGCGGGGGGCACAGATACGCAGTATTTT. It codes for CASSLALGLAGGTDTQYF.

The chain uses TRBV7-6 and TRBJ2-2, with 7 nucleotides matching TRBD1. Germline trimming cut 1 base from V and 1 base from J; bases unmatched to any gene: 12. The CDR3 runs 19 residues. Germline V gives CDR1 SGHVS, CDR2 FNYEAQ. The CDR3 coding sequence is TGTGCCAGCAGCTTAGAGTTTCCCAACAGGGGATTGAACACCGGGGAGCTGTTTTTT. This sequence encodes CASSLEFPNRGLNTGELFF.

The genes are TRBV18 and TRBJ1-1; TRBD1 might be the D (5 bases). CDR3 size: 16 residues. V gave up 8 bases and J gave up 10 bases, with 29 bases separating them. From germline, CDR1 is KGHSH and CDR2 LQKENI. For the CDR3, the DNA is TGTGCCAGCGGAAAAGGGGTGTGGGCCCTCAACGAGGGAGCTTTCTTT. Amino acid sequence: CASGKGVWALNEGAFF.

In regard to this clone: Compared with germline, one end of the junction differs, possibly owing to a read error. The J gene is TRBJ2-7, the V gene TRBV2; D call uncertain. Germline-derived CDR1 and CDR2 are SNHLY and FYNNEI. The CDR3 covers 13 residues. In nucleotides, the CDR3 is TGTGCCAGCAGTGAAGCCCCCTCCCACGAGCAGTACTTC. Amino acids: CASSEAPSHEQYF. Using reference TRBV2 and TRBJ2-7 for the parts outside the CDR3, the full variable domain is EPEVTQTPSHQVTQMGQEVILRCVPISNHLYFYWYRQILGQKVEFLVSFYNNEISEKSEIFDDQFSVERPDGSNFTLKIRSTKLEDSAMYFCASSEAPSHEQYFGPGTRLTVT.

The chain couples TRBV12-5 to TRBJ2-3, with 7 nucleotides matching TRBD1. This CDR3 spans 15 amino acids. CDR1 is LGHNT and CDR2 is FRNRAP in the germline V gene. V gave up 4 bases and J gave up 0 bases; unmatched junction bases: 4. CDR3 nucleotides: TGTGCTAGTGGTTCGGGGACAGTGAGCACAGATACGCAGTATTTT. It translates to CASGSGTVSTDTQYF.

This clone was observed once. This CDR3 reads CASSLFRGGSTDTQYF. In DNA form, the CDR3 reads TGTGCCAGCAGCTTATTCCGGGGGGGATCAACAGATACGCAGTATTTT. This sequence joins TRBV7-9 and TRBJ2-3; TRBD2 matches at 8 bases. Germline assignment: CDR1 SEHNR and CDR2 FQNEAQ (reference sequence). The CDR3 is 16 residues long. Trimming cost V 2 bases and J 3 bases; bases outside gene matches: 7.

The V call is TRBV19, the J call TRBJ1-1; D gene ambiguous. CDR1 LNHDA and CDR2 SQIVND come from the germline V gene (reference sequence). V lost 9 bases and J lost 1, with 6 bases in between. This CDR3 is 11 amino acids long. This CDR3 is CASNRNTEAFF. CDR3 nucleotides: TGTGCCAGCAATCGGAACACTGAAGCTTTCTTT.

The chain recombines TRBV27 with TRBJ1-1, with a weak D call TRBD1 (6 bases). Germline lookup yields CDR1 MNHEY and CDR2 SMNVEV (reference sequence). V was pared by 8 bases and J by 2 bases, with 12 bases between. The CDR3 has 13 residues. As DNA, the CDR3 is TGTGCCAGCGGCAAACAGGGAAACACTGAAGCTTTCTTT. It encodes CASGKQGNTEAFF.

The V gene is TRBV5-1, the J gene TRBJ2-5; 8 bases fit TRBD2. CDR1 and CDR2 from the germline V gene are SGHRS and YFSETQ. This CDR3 spans 15 amino acids. J gave up 5 bases and V 7 bases, and 13 bases lay outside the gene matches. CDR3 DNA sequence: TGCGCCAGCTGTCGGGAGGGCCGAGGGGGTGAGACCCAGTACTTC. It specifies CASCREGRGGETQYF.

The chain links TRBV4-3 to TRBJ2-1; D perhaps matches TRBD2 (6 bases). V gave up 5 bases and J gave up 9 bases, with 11 bases separating them. Germline values: CDR1 LGHNA, CDR2 YSLEER. The CDR3 runs to 12 residues. The CDR3 loop reads CASSFTGGEQFF. DNA for the CDR3: TGCGCCAGCAGCTTTACCGGGGGTGAGCAGTTCTTC.

This clone was seen a single time. CDR3 sequence reads: CASSQAETSVSNEQFF. CDR3 sequence (DNA): TGCGCCAGCAGCCAAGCTGAGACTAGCGTATCGAATGAGCAGTTCTTC. The chain carries TRBV4-3 and TRBJ2-1, with TRBD2 matching 8 bases. Germline lookup yields CDR1 LGHNA and CDR2 YSLEER. This CDR3 spans 16 amino acids. V dropped 1 base and J dropped 7; count of bases not matched to a gene: 9.

This chain links TRBV5-1 with TRBJ2-3, with D perhaps TRBD2 (6 bases). The CDR3 contains 13 residues. V lost 6 bases, J lost 1 base, and 9 bases lay in between. The V gene's germline CDR1 is SGHRS and CDR2 YFSETQ. The CDR3 DNA is TGCGCCAGCACTGGAGGGCGCACAGATACGCAGTATTTT. Amino acids: CASTGGRTDTQYF.

The chain recombines TRBV28 with TRBJ2-4; D is perhaps TRBD2 (7 bases). This CDR3 spans 14 amino acids. CDR1 is MDHEN, CDR2 SYDVKM, per germline. V lost 2 bases to trimming and J lost 8 bases, with 13 bases between them. The CDR3 here is CASSLAGAEDIQYF. The CDR3 DNA reads TGTGCCAGCAGTTTAGCGGGGGCTGAGGACATTCAGTACTTC.

CDR3 DNA: TGTGCCAGTAGCGCCGGGACAGACTATCCCGAGCAGTACTTC. Amino acids: CASSAGTDYPEQYF. V gene TRBV19 combines with J gene TRBJ2-7, with 7 nucleotides matching TRBD1. Germline trimming cut 6 bases from V and 6 bases from J; bases unmatched to any gene: 11. CDR3 size: 14 residues. CDR1 and CDR2 from the germline V gene are LNHDA and SQIVND (reference sequence).